This T cell receptor (beta chain) stems from a study of T cells in Graves' hyperthyroidism and ophthalmopathy. RNA transcripts provided the source from which TCR beta CDR3 regions were amplified. The HTBI primer set drove a first-round RT-PCR of the TCR CDR3. TCRdb used MiXCR to reprocess the multiplex PCR reads, holding one entry per CDR3 protein. Of 500,000 or so distinct CDR3 sequences listed, roughly 15% were seen once; the top ten hold approximately 15%. The authors obtained PBMCs from around 10 ml of fresh peripheral blood. With 5 bases clipped from V and 4 bases from J, the junction kept 6 bases outside the gene matches. This CDR3 is built from 15 residues. Germline V gives CDR1 MGHDK, CDR2 SYGVNS.

The TCR sequence derives from a woman younger than 35 with Graves' ophthalmopathy. The chain links TRBV25-1 to TRBJ2-2; 8 positions agree with TRBD1. Source material: blood. The CDR3 region is CASSIRTGITGELFF. The CDR3 nucleotides are TGTGCCAGCAGTATAAGGACAGGGATCACCGGGGAGCTGTTTTTT. Filled out from reference TRBV25-1 and TRBJ2-2, the complete variable domain reads EADIYQTPRYLVIGTGKKITLECSQTMGHDKMYWYQQDPGMELHLIHYSYGVNSTEKGDLSSESTVSRIRTEHFPLTLESARPSHTSQYLCASSIRTGITGELFFGEGSRLTVL.